A selection of T cell receptor beta chains follows, all from one sample in a study of T cells in Graves' hyperthyroidism and ophthalmopathy. MiXCR, run by TCRdb on the multiplex PCR reads, gives a single entry per CDR3 protein. Seen here are some 180,000 distinct CDR3 sequences, around a sixth observed once, and the top ten hold about 50%. Material: blood. Receptors were obtained from a woman in her 50s with Graves' hyperthyroidism. The CDR3 runs from the conserved cysteine through the conserved F or W. The order of the fields is clone size, J gene, V gene, D gene, CDR3 DNA, CDR3 protein. A D gene is named only where the DNA matches it firmly. Clone sizes are given selectively: once, few, many, or a class where the clone is expanded.

clone_size: few; j_call: TRBJ2-7; v_call: TRBV5-1; d_call: -; cdr3_nt: TGCGCCAGCGCGCAGGGCACCTACGAGCAGTACTTC; cdr3_aa: CASAQGTYEQYF
clone_size: many; j_call: TRBJ2-7; v_call: TRBV30; d_call: TRBD1; cdr3_nt: TGTGCCTGGAGTGTTTCCGGGACAGGGGACTACGAGCAGTACTTC; cdr3_aa: CAWSVSGTGDYEQYF
clone_size: many; j_call: TRBJ1-2; v_call: TRBV3-1; d_call: -; cdr3_nt: TGTGCCAGCAGCCAAGAACCCGGGTACTATGGCTACACCTTC; cdr3_aa: CASSQEPGYYGYTF
clone_size: -; j_call: TRBJ2-1; v_call: TRBV5-1; d_call: -; cdr3_nt: TGCGCCAGCAGCTTGGAATCGGGAGAGTGGAATGAGCAGTTCTTC; cdr3_aa: CASSLESGEWNEQFF
clone_size: few; j_call: TRBJ2-1; v_call: TRBV6-1; d_call: TRBD2; cdr3_nt: TGTGCCAGCAGCCTACTAGCGGGAGGGAAACATGAGCAGTTCTTC; cdr3_aa: CASSLLAGGKHEQFF
clone_size: many; j_call: TRBJ2-1; v_call: TRBV20-1; d_call: TRBD2; cdr3_nt: TGCAGTGCTAGGCGTGAGCGGGAGTTCTATGAGCAGTTCTTC; cdr3_aa: CSARREREFYEQFF
clone_size: many; j_call: TRBJ2-5; v_call: TRBV7-6; d_call: -; cdr3_nt: TGTGCCAGCAGCTTAGTGGGGGGACCCGCCCAAGAGACCCAGTACTTC; cdr3_aa: CASSLVGGPAQETQYF
clone_size: many; j_call: TRBJ2-5; v_call: TRBV4-1; d_call: TRBD1; cdr3_nt: TGCGCCAGCAGCCAAGAACAGGGGGAAGAGACCCAGTACTTC; cdr3_aa: CASSQEQGEETQYF
clone_size: many; j_call: TRBJ1-2; v_call: TRBV7-8; d_call: TRBD1; cdr3_nt: TGTGCCAGCAGCCCCGTCGACAGGGGGCGAGGCTACACCTTC; cdr3_aa: CASSPVDRGRGYTF
clone_size: few; j_call: TRBJ2-2; v_call: TRBV5-1; d_call: TRBD1; cdr3_nt: TGCGCCAGCAGCCTGCAGGGGGCCTCCACCGGGGAGCTGTTTTTT; cdr3_aa: CASSLQGASTGELFF
clone_size: -; j_call: TRBJ1-2; v_call: TRBV12-3/TRBV12-4; d_call: -; cdr3_nt: TGTGCCAGCAGTTTCATGCCCGGGACCGCGAACTATGGCCACACCTTC; cdr3_aa: CASSFMPGTANYGHTF
clone_size: few; j_call: TRBJ2-1; v_call: TRBV29-1; d_call: -; cdr3_nt: TGCAGCGTGCAGGGACTGGGTTCCTACAATGAGCAGTTCTTC; cdr3_aa: CSVQGLGSYNEQFF
clone_size: -; j_call: TRBJ2-2; v_call: TRBV11-2; d_call: -; cdr3_nt: TGTGCCAGCAGCTTATTCGGGCAGGGGCTCGGGGAGCTGTTTTTT; cdr3_aa: CASSLFGQGLGELFF
clone_size: many; j_call: TRBJ1-1; v_call: TRBV30; d_call: -; cdr3_nt: TGTGCCTGGAGTGTTCAGGGGATGAACACTGAAGCTTTCTTT; cdr3_aa: CAWSVQGMNTEAFF
clone_size: many; j_call: TRBJ2-7; v_call: TRBV2; d_call: -; cdr3_nt: TGTGCCAGCAGTGAACACGGGGCTGCCTACGAGCAGTACTTC; cdr3_aa: CASSEHGAAYEQYF
clone_size: few; j_call: TRBJ2-1; v_call: TRBV20-1; d_call: TRBD2; cdr3_nt: TGCAGTGCTAAAAGACTAGCGGGACTTTACAATGAGCAGTTCTTC; cdr3_aa: CSAKRLAGLYNEQFF
clone_size: many; j_call: TRBJ2-1; v_call: TRBV12-3/TRBV12-4; d_call: -; cdr3_nt: TGTGCCAGCAGTACACCGGGACTGCAGACCTCCTACAATGAGCAGTTCTTC; cdr3_aa: CASSTPGLQTSYNEQFF
clone_size: -; j_call: TRBJ1-5; v_call: TRBV20-1; d_call: -; cdr3_nt: TGCAGTGCTGACCCGGACACGGGCGAAAATCAGCCCCAGCATTTT; cdr3_aa: CSADPDTGENQPQHF
clone_size: many; j_call: TRBJ2-7; v_call: TRBV27; d_call: -; cdr3_nt: TGTGCCAGCAGTCCCTCCCCCTACGAGCAGTACTTC; cdr3_aa: CASSPSPYEQYF
clone_size: few; j_call: TRBJ2-7; v_call: TRBV13; d_call: -; cdr3_nt: TGTGCCAGCAGCTTCAGGTTCGAGCAGTACTTC; cdr3_aa: CASSFRFEQYF
clone_size: many; j_call: TRBJ2-4; v_call: TRBV10-3; d_call: TRBD2; cdr3_nt: TGTGCCATCAGAGCCGGGACTAGCGGGATAGCCAAAAACATTCAGTACTTC; cdr3_aa: CAIRAGTSGIAKNIQYF
clone_size: few; j_call: TRBJ1-5; v_call: TRBV20-1; d_call: -; cdr3_nt: TGCAGTGCTAGAGTAGGGGCGAGCAATCAGCCCCAGCATTTT; cdr3_aa: CSARVGASNQPQHF
clone_size: many; j_call: TRBJ1-1; v_call: TRBV12-3/TRBV12-4; d_call: TRBD1; cdr3_nt: TGTGCCAGCAGTTACTCACCGGGACAGGGACAGACTGAAGCTTTCTTT; cdr3_aa: CASSYSPGQGQTEAFF
clone_size: many; j_call: TRBJ2-1; v_call: TRBV7-8; d_call: -; cdr3_nt: TGTGCCAGCAGCTTAGGTGCGGGGCAGGGCTTACAAAACAATGAGCAGTTCTTC; cdr3_aa: CASSLGAGQGLQNNEQFF
clone_size: -; j_call: TRBJ1-4; v_call: TRBV6-1; d_call: -; cdr3_nt: TGTGCCAGCAGTAAGACCGGGCCAAATGAAAAACTGTTTTTT; cdr3_aa: CASSKTGPNEKLFF
clone_size: many; j_call: TRBJ2-3; v_call: TRBV7-8; d_call: -; cdr3_nt: TGTGCCAGCAGCCTTTCTTACCGTCGTCGAGGGACTTACCCAGATACGCAGTATTTT; cdr3_aa: CASSLSYRRRGTYPDTQYF
clone_size: many; j_call: TRBJ1-5; v_call: TRBV27; d_call: TRBD1; cdr3_nt: TGTGCCAGCAGTTTATCGTTGACAGGGTCGCCTCAGCCCCAGCATTTT; cdr3_aa: CASSLSLTGSPQPQHF
clone_size: -; j_call: TRBJ1-2; v_call: TRBV10-2; d_call: -; cdr3_nt: TGCGCCAGCAGTGAGGATGAGGAGGGGATCGCAAACTATGGCTACACCTTC; cdr3_aa: CASSEDEEGIANYGYTF
clone_size: many; j_call: TRBJ2-1; v_call: TRBV12-3/TRBV12-4; d_call: TRBD2; cdr3_nt: TGTGCCAGCAAGACGGGACTAGCCAATGAGCAGTTCTTC; cdr3_aa: CASKTGLANEQFF